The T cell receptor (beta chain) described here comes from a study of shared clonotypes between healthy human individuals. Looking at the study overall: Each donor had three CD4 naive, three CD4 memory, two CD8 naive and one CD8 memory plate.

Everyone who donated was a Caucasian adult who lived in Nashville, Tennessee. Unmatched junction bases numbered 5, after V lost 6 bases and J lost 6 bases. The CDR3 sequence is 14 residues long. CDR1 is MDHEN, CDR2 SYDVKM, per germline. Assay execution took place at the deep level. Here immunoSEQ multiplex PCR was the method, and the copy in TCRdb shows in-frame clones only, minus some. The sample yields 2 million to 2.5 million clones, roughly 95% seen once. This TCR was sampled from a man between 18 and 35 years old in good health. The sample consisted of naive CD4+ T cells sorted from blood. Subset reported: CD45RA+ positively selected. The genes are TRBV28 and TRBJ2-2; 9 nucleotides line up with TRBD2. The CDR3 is CASSSSGGAGELFF. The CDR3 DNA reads TGTGCCAGCAGCAGTAGCGGGGGAGCCGGGGAGCTGTTTTTT.